These 18 T cell receptor beta chains share one sample of origin, sequenced in a study of shared clonotypes between healthy human individuals. Naive CD8 populations comprised CD45RO-negative cells positively selected for CCR7, excluding terminally differentiated effector memory CD45RA+ cells. Generated by immunoSEQ multiplex PCR, the TCRdb table keeps only in-frame clones and is missing some. The data show about 550,000 clones, with roughly 95% seen just once and around 0.11% held by the top ten. Specimen: naive CD8+ T cells sorted from blood. These receptor sequences come from a woman in her 30s in good health.

CDR3 DNA sequence: TGTGCCAACTCTAGCGGGACCCACAATGAGCAGTTCTTC. Protein: CANSSGTHNEQFF. The chain has TRBV2 and TRBJ2-1, with TRBD2 identical over 9 bases. The junction had 6 bases not matched to a gene; V was cut back by 10 bases and J by 5 bases. Germline CDR1 is SNHLY and CDR2 is FYNNEI. This CDR3 contains 13 residues.

The chain combines TRBV2 with TRBJ1-5; D might be TRBD1 (6 bases). Per the germline V gene, CDR1 is SNHLY and CDR2 is FYNNEI. Trimming removed 8 bases at V and 0 bases at J, with 14 bases between. CDR3 length equals 15 residues. CDR3 in amino acids: CASSGHLNSNQPQHF. CDR3 DNA: TGTGCCAGCTCGGGACACCTTAATAGCAATCAGCCCCAGCATTTT.

The V call is TRBV28, the J call TRBJ1-5; D may be TRBD1 (6 bases). This CDR3 comprises 19 residues. Trimming cost V 3 bases and J 4 bases, with 25 bases left between them. Germline CDR1 is MDHEN and CDR2 is SYDVKM. Written as DNA, the CDR3 is TGTGCCAGCAGTTTGATGACAATAACAGGGCTCGATGCGAATCAGCCCCAGCATTTT. This encodes CASSLMTITGLDANQPQHF.

This chain connects TRBV4-1 to TRBJ1-1; unclear D gene. V lost 0 bases to trimming and J lost 1 base, with 3 bases between them. Germline CDR1 MGHRA, CDR2 YSYEKL. The CDR3 runs to 13 residues. The CDR3 sequence is CASSQDGNTEAFF. CDR3 bases: TGCGCCAGCAGCCAAGACGGGAACACTGAAGCTTTCTTT.

This clone was recorded once. The chain carries TRBV28 and TRBJ2-7; 10 bases agree with TRBD2. The germline CDR1 and CDR2 sequences are MDHEN and SYDVKM. The CDR3 contains 17 residues. V was clipped by 2 bases and J by 0 bases; unmatched bases: 7. The CDR3 nucleotides are TGTGCCAGCAGTTTAAGCCTAGCGGGGGTCCCCTCCTACGAGCAGTACTTC. Its protein product is CASSLSLAGVPSYEQYF. The entire variable domain, with the rest obtained from reference TRBV28 and TRBJ2-7, is as follows: DVKVTQSSRYLVKRTGEKVFLECVQDMDHENMFWYRQDPGLGLRLIYFSYDVKMKEKGDIPEGYSVSREKKERFSLILESASTNQTSMYLCASSLSLAGVPSYEQYFGPGTRLTVT.

Comments on this clone: The same CDR3 arises from other DNA sequences in this sample as well. The V gene is TRBV5-6, the J gene TRBJ2-1; no clear D. Trimming took off 4 bases at V and 0 bases at J, with 5 bases between the two ends. There are 13 residues in the CDR3. The germline CDR1 and CDR2 sequences are SGHDT and YYEEEE. CDR3 in amino acids: CASSLSSYNEQFF. The CDR3 nucleotides read TGTGCCAGCAGCCTGAGCTCCTACAATGAGCAGTTCTTC.

CDR3 protein: CASSLLDANTGELFF. In DNA, the CDR3 is TGTGCCAGCAGCTTATTGGACGCTAACACCGGGGAGCTGTTTTTT. This chain connects TRBV7-8 to TRBJ2-2; D not resolved. V was trimmed by 2 bases and J by 2 bases, leaving 9 bases between them. Germline V gives CDR1 SGHVS, CDR2 FQNEAQ. The CDR3 is 15 residues long.

The CDR3 is CASQGSQETQYF. CDR3 bases: TGTGCCAGCCAGGGTAGCCAAGAGACCCAGTACTTC. The gene calls are TRBV7-6 and TRBJ2-5, with D tentatively TRBD1 (5 bases). Germline loops: CDR1 SGHVS, CDR2 FNYEAQ. The germline V and J ends were trimmed by 8 bases and 1 base, with 8 bases remaining between them. The CDR3 has 12 amino acids. Full variable domain (missing parts from reference TRBV7-6 and TRBJ2-5): GAGVSQSPRYKVTKRGQDVALRCDPISGHVSLYWYRQALGQGPEFLTYFNYEAQQDKSGLPNDRFSAERPEGSISTLTIQRTEQRDSAMYRCASQGSQETQYFGPGTRLLVL.

The CDR3 region is CASSEWVDNEQFF. For the CDR3, the DNA is TGTGCCAGCAGTGAATGGGTGGACAATGAGCAGTTCTTC. This sequence joins TRBV25-1 and TRBJ2-1; unclear D gene. The ends were cut back, 1 base at V and 5 bases at J, with 6 bases in the middle. The V gene's germline CDR1 is MGHDK and CDR2 SYGVNS. The CDR3 is made up of 13 amino acids. The whole variable domain, filled in from reference TRBV25-1 and TRBJ2-1, reads EADIYQTPRYLVIGTGKKITLECSQTMGHDKMYWYQQDPGMELHLIHYSYGVNSTEKGDLSSESTVSRIRTEHFPLTLESARPSHTSQYLCASSEWVDNEQFFGPGTRLTVL.

V is TRBV5-6 and J is TRBJ1-1; D is perhaps TRBD1 (5 bases). The CDR3 runs 14 residues. Germline CDR1 is SGHDT and CDR2 is YYEEEE. The V end was cut by 4 bases, the J end by 2 bases, with 12 bases between. As DNA, the CDR3 is TGTGCCAGCAGCGAAGGGGTTACCAACACTGAAGCTTTCTTT. This encodes CASSEGVTNTEAFF.

This clone has a single count. The V and J genes are TRBV30 and TRBJ2-7; 10 bases match TRBD2. Germline assignment: CDR1 GTSNPN and CDR2 SVGIG (reference sequence). CDR3 length: 15 residues. V lost 3 bases and J lost 5; bases outside the gene matches: 10. CDR3 residues: CAWSTLAGDHDEQYF. As DNA, the CDR3 is TGTGCCTGGAGCACCCTAGCGGGAGATCACGACGAGCAGTACTTC.

The chain carries TRBV28 and TRBJ1-2, with a weak D call TRBD1 (5 bases). The germline V gene has CDR1 MDHEN and CDR2 SYDVKM. Trimming pared 8 bases from V and 0 bases from J, leaving 19 bases between. The CDR3 covers 16 residues. The CDR3 bases are TGTGCCAGCCGTCCTTTTGGAGGGGAAGCTAACTATGGCTACACCTTC. The encoded protein is CASRPFGGEANYGYTF.

The genes are TRBV9 and TRBJ1-3; D perhaps matches TRBD1 (6 bases). Germline V gene sequence: CDR1 SGDLS, CDR2 YYNGEE. This CDR3 is built from 15 residues. Trimming cost V 6 bases and J 4 bases, with 17 bases left between them. The CDR3 coding sequence is TGTGCCAGCACCCCCCCTGGGGACAACGGAAACACCATATATTTT. This translates into CASTPPGDNGNTIYF.

About this clone itself: Other nucleotide sequences from this sample produce the same CDR3. The chain uses TRBV9 and TRBJ2-2, with D perhaps matching TRBD2 (6 bases). V gave up 0 bases and J gave up 1 base, with 7 bases separating them. This CDR3 comprises 15 residues. The germline gives CDR1 SGDLS, CDR2 YYNGEE. The CDR3 is CASSVGRGNTGELFF. CDR3 DNA sequence: TGTGCCAGCAGCGTAGGGCGGGGGAACACCGGGGAGCTGTTTTTT. Full variable domain (remainder filled in from reference TRBV9 and TRBJ2-2): DSGVTQTPKHLITATGQRVTLRCSPRSGDLSVYWYQQSLDQGLQFLIQYYNGEERAKGNILERFSAQQFPDLHSELNLSSLELGDSALYFCASSVGRGNTGELFFGEGSRLTVL.

The chain combines TRBV7-6 with TRBJ2-7; D might be TRBD1 or TRBD2, each matching 5 bases. Germline V gene sequence: CDR1 SGHVS, CDR2 FNYEAQ. V was shortened by 5 bases and J by 0 bases, with 14 bases between the two germline ends. The length of the CDR3 is 15 residues. The CDR3 spells CASSDRDRSSYEQYF. CDR3 coding DNA: TGTGCCAGCAGCGACCGGGACCGAAGCTCCTACGAGCAGTACTTC.

This chain joins TRBV4-1 and TRBJ2-1, with D uncertain. The CDR3 length is 14 residues. Germline loops: CDR1 MGHRA, CDR2 YSYEKL. V dropped 0 bases and J dropped 7 bases, with 10 bases sitting between them. CDR3 DNA sequence: TGCGCCAGCAGCCAAGATTGGCCTGAGAATGAGCAGTTCTTC. This sequence encodes CASSQDWPENEQFF.

The V and J genes are TRBV29-1 and TRBJ1-1; TRBD1 aligns across 7 bases. Germline values: CDR1 SQVTM, CDR2 ANQGSEA. The CDR3 is made up of 16 amino acids. V shed 1 base and J 1 base; nucleotides not matched to a gene: 9. In DNA form, the CDR3 reads TGCAGCGTTGAAGGGGCAGGGGGGTATGAGAACACTGAAGCTTTCTTT. Translated: CSVEGAGGYENTEAFF.

This sequence joins TRBV9 and TRBJ2-5; D remains ambiguous. V lost 5 bases and J lost 6, with 5 bases in between. Germline V lookup: CDR1 SGDLS, CDR2 YYNGEE. The length of the CDR3 is 10 residues. Here the CDR3 reads CASSGQTQYF. The CDR3 region has the DNA TGTGCCAGCAGTGGGCAGACCCAGTACTTC.